These 4 T cell receptor beta chains share one sample of origin, sequenced in a study of blood T cell repertoires in COVID-19. Measured with immunoSEQ multiplex PCR; TCRdb has only the in-frame clones, and not every one. The table records 220,000 or so clones, under 90% of them present only once. The sequenced material came from peripheral blood. Receptors originate from a man in his 60s who had recovered from COVID-19.

The chain has TRBV28 and TRBJ1-5, with D perhaps matching TRBD1 (6 bases). Trimming removed 5 bases from V and 6 bases from J, with 8 bases in between. The germline CDR1 and CDR2 sequences are MDHEN and SYDVKM. The CDR3 covers 12 residues. The DNA of the CDR3 is TGTGCCAGCAGTCTACAGGGTCAGCCCCAGCATTTT. This sequence encodes CASSLQGQPQHF. The full variable domain, completed using reference TRBV28 and TRBJ1-5, is DVKVTQSSRYLVKRTGEKVFLECVQDMDHENMFWYRQDPGLGLRLIYFSYDVKMKEKGDIPEGYSVSREKKERFSLILESASTNQTSMYLCASSLQGQPQHFGDGTRLSIL.

This chain joins TRBV19 and TRBJ2-1, with a weak D call TRBD1 (6 bases). The germline CDR1 and CDR2 sequences are LNHDA and SQIVND (reference sequence). This CDR3 is 17 amino acids long. V was cut by 3 bases and J by 4 bases, with 19 bases left in between. The DNA for the CDR3 is TGTGCCAGTAGTATCCTTCCGACAGGAACCAAATACAATGAGCAGTTCTTC. It encodes CASSILPTGTKYNEQFF.

The CDR3 DNA is TGTGCCAGCTCACCCGGACTGCCTACCTCTGGAAACACCATATATTTT. Its protein is CASSPGLPTSGNTIYF. The chain employs TRBV18 and TRBJ1-3; D is ambiguous. V lost 3 bases and J 0 bases, leaving 12 bases between the germline ends. Germline V lookup: CDR1 KGHSH, CDR2 LQKENI. CDR3 length equals 16 residues.

V usage is TRBV28 and J usage is TRBJ2-7, with 12 bases aligning to TRBD1. V lost 8 bases, J lost 4 bases, and 9 bases stayed unmatched. CDR3 length: 15 amino acids. CDR1 MDHEN and CDR2 SYDVKM come from the germline V gene. The DNA of the CDR3 is TGTGCCAGCGGGAAAGGGACAGGGGGCTGGTACGAGCAGTACTTC. It codes for CASGKGTGGWYEQYF. The complete variable domain, with remaining parts taken from reference TRBV28 and TRBJ2-7, reads DVKVTQSSRYLVKRTGEKVFLECVQDMDHENMFWYRQDPGLGLRLIYFSYDVKMKEKGDIPEGYSVSREKKERFSLILESASTNQTSMYLCASGKGTGGWYEQYFGPGTRLTVT.